These 26 T cell receptor beta chains originate from one sample sequenced in a study of spatial heterogeneity in lung cancer. TCRdb used MiXCR to reprocess the 5' RACE reads, holding one entry per CDR3 protein. Of 6,200 or so distinct CDR3 sequences in the sample, 15% to 20% were seen once. Specified time point: sample taken at primary tumor resection. The sample consisted of normal lung tissue next to the tumor, taken at surgery. These receptors all stem from a male donor with early-stage non-small cell lung cancer.

This clonotype was recorded a few times. V is TRBV9 and J is TRBJ1-1; D might be TRBD1 (5 bases). With 4 bases removed from V and 0 bases from J, the gap between germline ends came to 10 bases. The V gene's germline CDR1 is SGDLS and CDR2 YYNGEE. The CDR3 is 14 residues long. CDR3 sequence (DNA): TGTGCCAGCAGCCTGGGACTCCTGAACACTGAAGCTTTCTTT. Its protein is CASSLGLLNTEAFF.

By proportion, this clonotype is medium-sized (0.01 to 0.1%). The rearrangement joins TRBV12-3 or TRBV12-4 to TRBJ2-1; 7 bases match TRBD2. V trimming: 2 bases; J trimming: 5 bases; junction bases outside the gene matches: 6. The CDR3 has 15 amino acids. The CDR3 DNA reads TGTGCCAGCAGTTTAATCGAGCGGGGAGACAATGAGCAGTTCTTC. Translation gives CASSLIERGDNEQFF.

The chain is built from TRBV29-1 and TRBJ1-1, with D possibly TRBD1 on 5 matching bases. Germline V CDR1 and CDR2: SQVTM, ANQGSEA. The CDR3 totals 11 residues. The CDR3 here is CSPGGDTEAFF. DNA for the CDR3: TGCAGTCCCGGGGGGGACACTGAAGCTTTCTTT.

By share of the sample, this clonotype is medium-sized (0.01 to 0.1%). The chain uses TRBV12-3 or TRBV12-4 and TRBJ2-7; D might be TRBD1 (6 bases). V lost 6 bases, J lost 6 bases, and 9 bases lay in between. The CDR3 contains 11 residues. The CDR3 nucleotides read TGTGCCAGCAGCTCAGGGGTCGAGCAGTACTTC. Its translation: CASSSGVEQYF.

The rearrangement links TRBV12-3 or TRBV12-4 to TRBJ2-1, with D possibly matching TRBD1 (6 bases). This CDR3 is built from 14 residues. The V and J ends lost 2 bases and 4 bases respectively, with 9 bases between them. CDR3 amino acids: CASSLHRAYNEQFF. CDR3 nucleotide sequence: TGTGCCAGCAGTTTACACAGGGCGTACAATGAGCAGTTCTTC.

This clonotype is categorized as medium-sized. V usage is TRBV9 and J usage is TRBJ2-1; TRBD2 matches at 15 bases. Germline V gives CDR1 SGDLS, CDR2 YYNGEE. V shed 1 base, J shed 9 bases, and the junction held 5 bases outside the gene matches. The CDR3 consists of 16 residues. In nucleotides, the CDR3 is TGTGCCAGCAGCGTAATCGGGACTAGCGGGAGGTCTGAGCAGTTCTTC. Its protein is CASSVIGTSGRSEQFF.

This clonotype appeared a few times. The chain couples TRBV5-4 to TRBJ2-1; 11 nucleotides align to TRBD2. The V gene end was trimmed by 3 bases and the J gene end by 7 bases; junction bases not matched to a gene: 6. Looked up from germline, CDR1 is SGHNT and CDR2 is YYREEE (reference sequence). This CDR3 spans 15 amino acids. The CDR3 coding sequence is TGTGCCAGCAGCTCGGGACTAGCGGAACTAAATGAGCAGTTCTTC. It is translated as CASSSGLAELNEQFF.

This clonotype was observed once. V is TRBV28 and J is TRBJ2-1; 15 bases agree with TRBD2. The junction had 8 bases not matched to a gene; V was cut back by 7 bases and J by 13 bases. Germline values: CDR1 MDHEN, CDR2 SYDVKM. CDR3 size: 14 residues. In DNA form, the CDR3 reads TGTGCCAGCACCCGGACTAGCGGGAGGGGACTACAGTTCTTC. It is translated as CASTRTSGRGLQFF. Looking up the rest from reference TRBV28 and TRBJ2-1 gives the full variable domain: DVKVTQSSRYLVKRTGEKVFLECVQDMDHENMFWYRQDPGLGLRLIYFSYDVKMKEKGDIPEGYSVSREKKERFSLILESASTNQTSMYLCASTRTSGRGLQFFGPGTRLTVL.

V gene TRBV28 combines with J gene TRBJ2-2; D is perhaps TRBD2 (5 bases). V shed 6 bases and J shed 4 bases, with 15 bases lying between them. From germline, CDR1 is MDHEN and CDR2 SYDVKM. CDR3 length equals 15 residues. The CDR3 DNA follows: TGTGCCAGCAGCCGGCCGAGGGCAAGCACCGGGGAGCTGTTTTTT. It is translated as CASSRPRASTGELFF.

This chain links TRBV28 with TRBJ2-3; D ambiguous. The CDR3 runs to 15 residues. Germline CDR1 and CDR2: MDHEN and SYDVKM. Deletions cut 6 bases from V and 2 bases from J, with 15 bases between. This CDR3 is CASSPLRAVTDTQYF. The CDR3, as DNA: TGTGCCAGCAGCCCTCTCCGAGCAGTCACAGATACGCAGTATTTT.

By share, this clonotype ranks as medium-sized. This chain joins TRBV12-3 or TRBV12-4 and TRBJ2-7; D is ambiguous. The CDR3 runs 12 residues. With 4 bases removed from V and 3 bases from J, the gap between germline ends came to 7 bases. The CDR3 DNA follows: TGTGCCAGCAGTTATAAGGGCTACGAGCAGTACTTC. It translates to CASSYKGYEQYF.

This clonotype was seen more than once but under ten times. The J gene is TRBJ2-3, the V gene TRBV7-6, with D unresolved. The CDR3 spans 13 residues. V was clipped by 5 bases and J by 2 bases, with 8 bases between them. Germline CDR1 is SGHVS and CDR2 is FNYEAQ. CDR3 DNA: TGTGCCAGCAGCCCGCCGCTCACAGATACGCAGTATTTT. Translated, it gives CASSPPLTDTQYF.

The CDR3 region has the DNA TGCGCCAGCAGGTTGGGCCTGCAAGGTGAGCAGTTCTTC. It is translated as CASRLGLQGEQFF. The chain links TRBV10-1 to TRBJ2-1; D remains ambiguous. Germline-derived CDR1 and CDR2 are WNHNN and SYGVQD (reference sequence). The V and J ends lost 6 bases and 9 bases respectively, with 15 bases between them. CDR3 length equals 13 residues.

The chain has TRBV5-4 and TRBJ2-3; maybe TRBD2 (6 bases). Germline V gene lookup returns CDR1 SGHNT and CDR2 YYREEE (reference sequence). The CDR3 length is 16 residues. The V end lost 0 bases, the J end lost 6 bases, and 17 bases lay between the germline ends. The CDR3 protein is CASSLAGAGSGDTQYF. CDR3 nucleotides: TGTGCCAGCAGCTTGGCCGGAGCAGGAAGCGGGGATACGCAGTATTTT.

This clonotype showed up just a few times. This sequence joins TRBV7-2 and TRBJ1-3; perhaps TRBD1 as D (6 bases). The CDR3 runs 13 residues. Trimming left V 5 bases short and J 6 bases short, with 11 bases between. CDR1 is SGHTA and CDR2 is FQGNSA in the germline V gene. The CDR3 DNA follows: TGTGCCAGCAGCCCAGGACAGATAAACACCATATATTTT. Amino acid sequence: CASSPGQINTIYF. The full variable domain, rest sourced from reference TRBV7-2 and TRBJ1-3, is GAGVSQSPSNKVTEKGKDVELRCDPISGHTALYWYRQSLGQGLEFLIYFQGNSAPDKSGLPSDRFSAERTGGSVSTLTIQRTQQEDSAVYLCASSPGQINTIYFGEGSWLTVV.

This clonotype is medium-sized by share. The chain employs TRBV2 and TRBJ2-6; TRBD1 matches 7 bases. V gave up 2 bases and J gave up 1 base; unmatched junction bases: 8. The CDR3 is 18 amino acids. CDR1 is SNHLY, CDR2 FYNNEI, per germline. The CDR3 nucleotides are TGTGCCAGCAGTGAAACCCCCTCCAGGGGGTCTGGGGCCAACGTCCTGACTTTC. It yields the protein CASSETPSRGSGANVLTF.

In this sample, this clonotype is medium-sized. The chain joins TRBV5-1 to TRBJ2-7, with TRBD2 matching over 8 bases. This CDR3 spans 17 amino acids. V lost 0 bases to trimming and J lost 5 bases; unmatched junction nucleotides: 13. In germline, CDR1 is SGHRS, CDR2 YFSETQ. CDR3 coding DNA: TGCGCCAGCAGCTTGGGTCCCCAGCGGGGGCTCCCGGACGAGCAGTACTTC. The encoded protein is CASSLGPQRGLPDEQYF.

V is TRBV10-2 and J is TRBJ2-1, with D uncertain. Germline V gene sequence: CDR1 WSHSY, CDR2 SAAADI. V dropped 3 bases and J dropped 6 bases, with 6 bases sitting between them. The CDR3 totals 12 residues. The DNA of the CDR3 is TGCGCCAGCAGTGACTTCGGCAATGAGCAGTTCTTC. This sequence encodes CASSDFGNEQFF.

This clonotype counts as medium-sized. CDR3 residues: CASRTINPIMTRPGYEQYF. The CDR3, as DNA: TGTGCCAGCAGGACAATCAACCCCATAATGACTCGCCCGGGCTACGAGCAGTACTTC. The V and J genes are TRBV28 and TRBJ2-7, with D hard to call. In germline, CDR1 is MDHEN, CDR2 SYDVKM. The CDR3 runs 19 residues. Trimming took off 6 bases at V and 3 bases at J, with 30 bases between the two ends.

This clonotype was seen more than once but under ten times. CDR3 sequence (DNA): TGCAGTGCTGGGGACAGGGTGGGCTATGGCTACACCTTC. This translates into CSAGDRVGYGYTF. The gene calls are TRBV20-1 and TRBJ1-2; 9 nucleotides align to TRBD1. The CDR3 length is 13 residues. Losses at the gene ends were 5 bases for V and 4 bases for J; bases not matched to a gene: 5. CDR1 and CDR2 from the germline V gene are DFQATT and SNEGSKA (reference sequence).

Within the sample, this clonotype is medium-sized. This chain uses TRBV19 with TRBJ1-5; TRBD1 agrees at 7 bases. Germline CDR1 is LNHDA and CDR2 is SQIVND (reference sequence). The CDR3 is 13 amino acids. With 3 bases clipped from V and 7 bases from J, the junction kept 3 bases outside the gene matches. CDR3 residues: CASSIDREQPQHF. CDR3 nucleotide sequence: TGTGCCAGTAGTATCGACAGGGAGCAGCCCCAGCATTTT.

This clonotype has just a few counts. CDR3 protein: CASKGGPYNEQFF. As DNA, the CDR3 is TGTGCCAGCAAAGGAGGACCGTACAATGAGCAGTTCTTC. The chain carries TRBV6-5 and TRBJ2-1; D is possibly TRBD2 (5 bases). V was clipped by 7 bases and J by 4 bases, with 11 bases between them. In germline, CDR1 is MNHEY, CDR2 SVGAGI. The CDR3 consists of 13 residues.

This clonotype came up a few times. J is TRBJ2-2 and V is TRBV20-1, with D maybe TRBD2 (6 bases). The CDR3 has 16 amino acids. Germline V gives CDR1 DFQATT, CDR2 SNEGSKA (reference sequence). The germline V and J ends were trimmed by 0 bases and 5 bases, with 16 bases remaining between them. CDR3 DNA sequence: TGCAGTGCTAGAGATAAGTCGGGAGATAGGACCGGGGAGCTGTTTTTT. Protein: CSARDKSGDRTGELFF.

This clonotype is labeled medium-sized (0.01 to 0.1%). The chain has TRBV7-9 and TRBJ1-2; 7 nucleotides agree with TRBD1. After removal of 4 bases from V and 4 bases from J, the junction contained 9 bases not matched to a gene. Germline V gene data show CDR1 as SEHNR and CDR2 as FQNEAQ (reference sequence). This CDR3 comprises 15 residues. CDR3 residues: CASSSSGGGGYGYTF. CDR3 sequence (DNA): TGTGCCAGCAGCTCCTCAGGGGGAGGGGGCTATGGCTACACCTTC.

This clonotype is termed medium-sized (0.01 to 0.1%). V and J are TRBV7-2 and TRBJ1-1, with D uncertain. The germline CDR1 and CDR2 sequences are SGHTA and FQGNSA. Between the trimmed V and J ends, which lost 3 bases and 0 bases, there was a span of 8 bases. This CDR3 has 14 residues. CDR3 region: CASSLLALNTEAFF. For the CDR3, the DNA is TGTGCCAGCAGCTTGCTGGCCCTGAACACTGAAGCTTTCTTT.

The rearrangement links TRBV6-5 to TRBJ2-1, with 9 bases that match TRBD2. V shed 3 bases, J shed 4 bases, and the junction held 7 bases outside the gene matches. CDR3 size: 16 residues. Germline CDR1 MNHEY, CDR2 SVGAGI. For the CDR3, the DNA is TGTGCCAGCAGTTATGTAGCGGGAGCGGCGTACAATGAGCAGTTCTTC. Protein product: CASSYVAGAAYNEQFF.